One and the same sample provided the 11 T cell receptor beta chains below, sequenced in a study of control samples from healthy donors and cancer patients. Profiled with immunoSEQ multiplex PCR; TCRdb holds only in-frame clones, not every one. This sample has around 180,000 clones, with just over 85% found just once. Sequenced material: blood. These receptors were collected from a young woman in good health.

CDR3 in amino acids: CASGYLNSYEQYF. The CDR3 nucleotides read TGTGCCAGCGGGTATCTAAACTCCTACGAGCAGTACTTC. This sequence joins TRBV27 and TRBJ2-7; the D is unclear. V was trimmed by 8 bases and J by 0 bases, leaving 11 bases between them. Germline CDR1 MNHEY, CDR2 SMNVEV (reference sequence). CDR3 length equals 13 residues.

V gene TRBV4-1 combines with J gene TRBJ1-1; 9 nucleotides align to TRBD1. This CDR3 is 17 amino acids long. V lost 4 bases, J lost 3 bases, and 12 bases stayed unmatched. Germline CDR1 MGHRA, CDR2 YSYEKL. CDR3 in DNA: TGCGCCAGCAGCCCATACGACAGGGGGGGCAGAGACACTGAAGCTTTCTTT. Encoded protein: CASSPYDRGGRDTEAFF.

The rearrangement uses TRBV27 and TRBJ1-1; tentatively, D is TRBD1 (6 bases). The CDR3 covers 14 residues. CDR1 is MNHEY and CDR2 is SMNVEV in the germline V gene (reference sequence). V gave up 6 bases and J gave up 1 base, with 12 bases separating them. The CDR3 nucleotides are TGTGCCAGCAGGCAGGGGCGGGGGAACACTGAAGCTTTCTTT. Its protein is CASRQGRGNTEAFF.

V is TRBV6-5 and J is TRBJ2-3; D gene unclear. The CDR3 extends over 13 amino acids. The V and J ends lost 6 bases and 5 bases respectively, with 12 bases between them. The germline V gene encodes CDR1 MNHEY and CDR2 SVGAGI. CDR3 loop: CASSIYREDTQYF. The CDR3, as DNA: TGTGCCAGCAGCATTTATCGAGAAGATACGCAGTATTTT.

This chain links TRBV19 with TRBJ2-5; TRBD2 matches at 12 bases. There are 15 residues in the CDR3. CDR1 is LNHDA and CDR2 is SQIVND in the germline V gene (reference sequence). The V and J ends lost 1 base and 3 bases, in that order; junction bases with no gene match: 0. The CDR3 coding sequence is TGTGCCAGTAGTATAGGGACTAGCGGGAAAGAGACCCAGTACTTC. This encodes CASSIGTSGKETQYF.

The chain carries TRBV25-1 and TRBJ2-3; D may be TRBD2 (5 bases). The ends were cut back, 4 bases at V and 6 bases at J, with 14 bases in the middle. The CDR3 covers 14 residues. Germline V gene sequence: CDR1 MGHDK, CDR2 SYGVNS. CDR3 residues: CASSGQLGSDTQYF. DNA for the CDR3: TGTGCCAGCAGTGGACAACTAGGGTCCGATACGCAGTATTTT.

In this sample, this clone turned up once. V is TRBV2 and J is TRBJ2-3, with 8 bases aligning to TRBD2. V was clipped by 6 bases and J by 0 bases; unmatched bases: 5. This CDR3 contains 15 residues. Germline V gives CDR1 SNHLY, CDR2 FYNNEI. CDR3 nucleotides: TGTGCCAGCAGGGAGAGCGGGGGCAGCACAGATACGCAGTATTTT. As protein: CASRESGGSTDTQYF.

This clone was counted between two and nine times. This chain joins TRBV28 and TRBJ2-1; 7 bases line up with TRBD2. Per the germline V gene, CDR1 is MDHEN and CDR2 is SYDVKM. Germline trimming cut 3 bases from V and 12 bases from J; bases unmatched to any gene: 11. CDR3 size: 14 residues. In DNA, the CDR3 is TGTGCCAGCAGTTTTCCCGGGACTACTGATGGGCAGTTCTTC. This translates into CASSFPGTTDGQFF.

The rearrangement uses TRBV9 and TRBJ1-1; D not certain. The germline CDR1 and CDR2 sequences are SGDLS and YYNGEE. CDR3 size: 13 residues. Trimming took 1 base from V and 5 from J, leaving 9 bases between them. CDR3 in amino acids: CASSVWGSTEAFF. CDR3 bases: TGTGCCAGCAGCGTATGGGGATCGACTGAAGCTTTCTTT.

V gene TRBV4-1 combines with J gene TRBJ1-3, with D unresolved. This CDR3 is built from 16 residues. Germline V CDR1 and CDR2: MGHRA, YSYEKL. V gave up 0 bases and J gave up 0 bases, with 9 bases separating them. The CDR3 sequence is CASSQDRAGSGNTIYF. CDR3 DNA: TGCGCCAGCAGCCAAGATCGGGCAGGCTCTGGAAACACCATATATTTT.

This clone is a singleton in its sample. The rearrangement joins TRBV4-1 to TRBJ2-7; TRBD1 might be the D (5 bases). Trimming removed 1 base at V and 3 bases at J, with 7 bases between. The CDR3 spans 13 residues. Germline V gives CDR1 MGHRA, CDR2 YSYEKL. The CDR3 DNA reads TGCGCCAGCAGCCAAGTCAGGGACTACGAGCAGTACTTC. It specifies CASSQVRDYEQYF.